Below are 7 T cell receptor beta chains sequenced from a single sample in a study of OX40 agonist ivuxolimab in advanced cancers. Clones were read by immunoSEQ multiplex PCR, and TCRdb kept only the in-frame ones, dropping some. The profile covers approximately 68,000 clones, with about 89% appearing a single time and 0.68% taken by the ten largest. Sequencing was performed on CD4+ or CD8+ T cells sorted from blood, taken in a trial of the OX40 agonist ivuxolimab. Every receptor here comes from an adult with an advanced solid tumor such as melanoma, head and neck, liver or kidney cancer.

The chain carries TRBV11-2 and TRBJ2-5, with 8 bases fitting TRBD2. This CDR3 spans 16 amino acids. Germline V gives CDR1 SGHAT, CDR2 FQNNGV. With 1 base clipped from V and 4 bases from J, the junction kept 8 bases outside the gene matches. The CDR3 DNA reads as TGTGCCAGCAGCTTAGGGGGGTCTAGCGGGCGAGAGACCCAGTACTTC. The encoded protein is CASSLGGSSGRETQYF.

This chain uses TRBV27 with TRBJ1-2; D gene ambiguous. Trimming shortened V by 5 bases and J by 1 base, and 11 bases separated the two germline ends. The CDR3 is 14 residues long. The V gene's germline CDR1 is MNHEY and CDR2 SMNVEV (reference sequence). CDR3 sequence: CASSQQQSNYGYTF. DNA of the CDR3: TGTGCCAGCAGTCAGCAACAGAGTAACTATGGCTACACCTTC.

CDR3 bases: TGTGCCAGCAGTTTATTAAGGCTCGAGCAGTACTTC. Protein product: CASSLLRLEQYF. The V gene is TRBV28, the J gene TRBJ2-7; D is unresolved. This CDR3 has 12 residues. Germline values: CDR1 MDHEN, CDR2 SYDVKM. With 1 base removed from V and 6 bases from J, the gap between germline ends came to 7 bases.

This chain joins TRBV2 and TRBJ2-7, with 12 positions matching TRBD2. Germline CDR1 SNHLY, CDR2 FYNNEI. CDR3 length: 14 amino acids. J was trimmed by 4 bases and V by 7 bases; bases with no gene match: 5. CDR3 loop: CASMTSGSGYEQYF. CDR3 DNA: TGTGCCAGCATGACTAGCGGGAGTGGTTACGAGCAGTACTTC.

The chain combines TRBV30 with TRBJ2-7; the D call may be TRBD1 or TRBD2 (6 bases each). The CDR3 is 12 amino acids. CDR1 is GTSNPN, CDR2 SVGIG, per germline (reference sequence). V was pared by 7 bases and J by 2 bases, with 12 bases between. The DNA of the CDR3 is TGTGCCTTACAGGGACTTACCTACGAGCAGTACTTC. Translating it yields CALQGLTYEQYF.

V is TRBV5-1 and J is TRBJ2-7; TRBD2 matches 11 bases. Germline V CDR1 and CDR2: SGHRS, YFSETQ. CDR3 length equals 14 residues. The ends lost 2 bases at V and 5 bases at J; junction bases unmatched: 3. The DNA of the CDR3 is TGCGCCAGCAGCTTTTTAGCGGGAGGGCACGAGCAGTACTTC. This encodes CASSFLAGGHEQYF.

The genes are TRBV19 and TRBJ1-3, with unresolved D. CDR3 length: 12 residues. Deletions cut 7 bases from V and 4 bases from J, with 8 bases between. In germline, CDR1 is LNHDA, CDR2 SQIVND (reference sequence). The CDR3 loop reads CASTREGNTIYF. The CDR3 DNA reads TGTGCCAGTACTAGGGAAGGAAACACCATATATTTT.